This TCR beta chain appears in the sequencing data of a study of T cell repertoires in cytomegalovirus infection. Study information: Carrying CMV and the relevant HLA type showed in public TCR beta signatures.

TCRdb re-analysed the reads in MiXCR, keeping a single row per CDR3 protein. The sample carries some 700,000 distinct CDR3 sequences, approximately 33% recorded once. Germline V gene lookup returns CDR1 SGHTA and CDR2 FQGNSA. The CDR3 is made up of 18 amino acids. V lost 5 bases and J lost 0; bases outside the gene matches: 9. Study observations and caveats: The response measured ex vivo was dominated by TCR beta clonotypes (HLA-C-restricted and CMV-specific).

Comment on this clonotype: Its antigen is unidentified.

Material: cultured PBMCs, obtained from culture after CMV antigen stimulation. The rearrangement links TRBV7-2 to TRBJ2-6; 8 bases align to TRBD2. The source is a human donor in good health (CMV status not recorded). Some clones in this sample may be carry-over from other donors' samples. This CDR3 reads CASSPRTSQYSGANVLTF. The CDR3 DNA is TGTGCCAGCAGCCCTAGGACTAGCCAATACTCTGGGGCCAACGTCCTGACTTTC.